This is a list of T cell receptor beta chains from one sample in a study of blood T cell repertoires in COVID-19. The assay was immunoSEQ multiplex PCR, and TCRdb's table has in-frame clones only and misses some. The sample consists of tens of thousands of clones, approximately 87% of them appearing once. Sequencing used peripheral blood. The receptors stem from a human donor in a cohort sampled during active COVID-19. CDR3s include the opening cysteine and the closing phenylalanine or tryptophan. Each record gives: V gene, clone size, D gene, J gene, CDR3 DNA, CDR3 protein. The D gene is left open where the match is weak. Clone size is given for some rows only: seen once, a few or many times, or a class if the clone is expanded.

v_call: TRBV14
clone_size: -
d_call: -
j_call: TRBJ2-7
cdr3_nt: TGTGCCAGCAGCCAAGACAGGGTTTACGAGCAGTACTTC
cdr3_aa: CASSQDRVYEQYF

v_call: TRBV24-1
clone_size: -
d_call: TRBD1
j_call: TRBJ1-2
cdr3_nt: TGTGCCACCAGTGCCCTCGACAGGGCGATCCCAGTAGGCTATGGCTACACCTTC
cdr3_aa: CATSALDRAIPVGYGYTF

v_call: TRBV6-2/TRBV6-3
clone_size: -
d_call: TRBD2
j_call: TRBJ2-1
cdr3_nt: TGTGCCAGCAGTCGGACTAGCCTCGGCAATGAGCAGTTCTTC
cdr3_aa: CASSRTSLGNEQFF

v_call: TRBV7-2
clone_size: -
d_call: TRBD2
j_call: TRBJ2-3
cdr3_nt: TGTGCCAGCAGCTTAGTTGGTCGGGGGGGGTCAGATACGCAGTATTTT
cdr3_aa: CASSLVGRGGSDTQYF

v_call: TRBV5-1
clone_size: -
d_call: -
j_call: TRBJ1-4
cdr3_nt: TGCGCCAGCAGGGCTCAGGAAAAACTGTTTTTT
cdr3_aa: CASRAQEKLFF

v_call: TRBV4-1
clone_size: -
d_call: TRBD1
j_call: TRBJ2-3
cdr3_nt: TGCGCCAGCAGCCCGGGACAGGCGGAGCCAGATACGCAGTATTTT
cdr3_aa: CASSPGQAEPDTQYF

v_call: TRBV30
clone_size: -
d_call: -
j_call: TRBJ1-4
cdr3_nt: TGTGCCTGGAGTAGGGGTCGGGCAGATAATGAAAAACTGTTTTTT
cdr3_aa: CAWSRGRADNEKLFF

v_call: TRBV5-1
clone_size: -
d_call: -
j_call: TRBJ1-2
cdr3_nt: TGCGCCAGCAGCTTGGCGGGCACGGGGGGCTACACCTTC
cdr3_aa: CASSLAGTGGYTF

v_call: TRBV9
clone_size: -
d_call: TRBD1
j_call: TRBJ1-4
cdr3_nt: TGTGCCAGCAGCGCCGGACAGGGAATTGAAAAACTGTTTTTT
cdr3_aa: CASSAGQGIEKLFF

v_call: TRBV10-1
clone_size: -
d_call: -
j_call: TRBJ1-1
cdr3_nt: TGCGCCAGCAGTGATATATTCGGCACTGAAGCTTTCTTT
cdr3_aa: CASSDIFGTEAFF

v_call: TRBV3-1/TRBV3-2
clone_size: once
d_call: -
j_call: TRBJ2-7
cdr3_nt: TGTGCCAGCAGCCAAGATTCGACAGCCCTGGACGAGCAGTACTTC
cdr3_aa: CASSQDSTALDEQYF

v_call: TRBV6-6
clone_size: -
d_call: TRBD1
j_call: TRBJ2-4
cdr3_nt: TGTGCCAGCAGTCCCACACGGCCAAACCGACAGGGGGGGACCAAAAACATTCAGTACTTC
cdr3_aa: CASSPTRPNRQGGTKNIQYF

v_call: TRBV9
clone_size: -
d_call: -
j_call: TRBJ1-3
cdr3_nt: TGTGCCAGCAGCGTTGACATTGGAAACACCATATATTTT
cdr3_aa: CASSVDIGNTIYF

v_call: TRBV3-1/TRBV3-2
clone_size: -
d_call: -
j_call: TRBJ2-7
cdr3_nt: TGTGCCAGCAGCAACAACAGGGACGAGCAGTACTTC
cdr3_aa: CASSNNRDEQYF

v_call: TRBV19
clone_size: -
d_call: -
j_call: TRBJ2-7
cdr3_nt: TGTGCCAGTAATATCCAGAGGGATTACGAGCAGTACTTC
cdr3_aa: CASNIQRDYEQYF

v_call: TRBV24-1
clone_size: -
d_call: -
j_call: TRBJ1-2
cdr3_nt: TGTGCCACCAGTGATTCGATAGTACGGTATGGCTACACCTTC
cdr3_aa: CATSDSIVRYGYTF

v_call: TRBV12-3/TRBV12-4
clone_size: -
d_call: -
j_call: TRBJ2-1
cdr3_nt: TGTGCCAGCAGTTTTGGCAGGGGAGATGAGCAGTTCTTC
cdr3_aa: CASSFGRGDEQFF

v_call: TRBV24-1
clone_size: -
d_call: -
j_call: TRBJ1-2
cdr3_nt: TGTGCCACCAGTGGGCAGGGGAATGGCTACACCTTC
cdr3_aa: CATSGQGNGYTF

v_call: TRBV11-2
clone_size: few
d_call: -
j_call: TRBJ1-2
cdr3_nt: TGTGCCAGCAGCCCAATGGGCGGGGGTCTCTATGGCTACACCTTC
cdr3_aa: CASSPMGGGLYGYTF

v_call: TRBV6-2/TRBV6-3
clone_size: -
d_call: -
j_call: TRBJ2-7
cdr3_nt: TGTGCCAGCAGTCTCCGGGGCTACGAGCAGTACTTC
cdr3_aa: CASSLRGYEQYF

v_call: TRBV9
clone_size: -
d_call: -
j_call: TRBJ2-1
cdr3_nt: TGTGCCAGCAGCGTAGAGGGAGGATACAATGAGCAGTTCTTC
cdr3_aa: CASSVEGGYNEQFF

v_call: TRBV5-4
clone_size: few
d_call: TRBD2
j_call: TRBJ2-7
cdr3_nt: TGTGCCAGCAGCTTGGGGCTAGCGGGAACCTACGAGCAGTACTTC
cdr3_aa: CASSLGLAGTYEQYF

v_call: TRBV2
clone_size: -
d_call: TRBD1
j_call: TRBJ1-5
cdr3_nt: TGTGCCAGCAGCCCGGACACAGGGGGCGGTCAGCCCCAGCATTTT
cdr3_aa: CASSPDTGGGQPQHF